The sequence of this T cell receptor beta chain was determined in a study of PD-1 blockade in classical Hodgkin lymphoma. Study-wide context: Nivolumab was given intravenously to patients at 3 mg/kg every 2 weeks.

Study-wide findings and caveats: Patients who responded completely had about the same baseline diversity as newly diagnosed patients. Whereas CD4+ TCR diversity had risen significantly by C4D1, CD8+ TCR diversity had not.

The germline V gene encodes CDR1 SGHDT and CDR2 YYEEEE. CDR3 length: 13 amino acids. V was pared by 4 bases and J by 3 bases, with 10 bases between. Sequencing was performed with immunoSEQ multiplex PCR; in TCRdb, only in-frame clones are kept and a portion is missing. Here the sample spans about 12,000 clones, around 75% being singletons. Following autologous stem cell transplantation, relapse occurred in every patient, and exposure to brentuximab vedotin varied. As to this clone: What it binds is not known.

The input for sequencing was peripheral blood mononuclear cells (PBMCs), taken at baseline. The source of this sequence is a human donor with classical Hodgkin lymphoma. The rearrangement joins TRBV5-6 to TRBJ1-2; D is possibly TRBD1 (6 bases). The CDR3 DNA reads TGTGCCAGCAGCCCAGGGGCCCACTATGGCTACACCTTC. This encodes CASSPGAHYGYTF.